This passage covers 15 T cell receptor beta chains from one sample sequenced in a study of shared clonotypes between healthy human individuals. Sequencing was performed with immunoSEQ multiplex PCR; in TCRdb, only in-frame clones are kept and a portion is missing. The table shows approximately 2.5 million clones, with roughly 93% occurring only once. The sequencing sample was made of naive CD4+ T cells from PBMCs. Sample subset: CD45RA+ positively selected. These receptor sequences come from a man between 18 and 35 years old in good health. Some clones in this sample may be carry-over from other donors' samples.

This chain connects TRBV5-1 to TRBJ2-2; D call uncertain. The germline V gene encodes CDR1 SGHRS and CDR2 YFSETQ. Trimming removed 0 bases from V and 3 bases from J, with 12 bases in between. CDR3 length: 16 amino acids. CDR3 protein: CASSLVGRVDTGELFF. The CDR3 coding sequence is TGCGCCAGCAGCTTGGTTGGTAGGGTAGACACCGGGGAGCTGTTTTTT.

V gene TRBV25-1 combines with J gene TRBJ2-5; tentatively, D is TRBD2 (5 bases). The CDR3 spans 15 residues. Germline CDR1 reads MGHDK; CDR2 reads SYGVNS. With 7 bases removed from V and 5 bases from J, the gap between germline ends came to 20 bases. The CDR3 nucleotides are TGTGCCAGCAATCGATGGGATGGCGGGCTGGAGACCCAGTACTTC. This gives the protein CASNRWDGGLETQYF.

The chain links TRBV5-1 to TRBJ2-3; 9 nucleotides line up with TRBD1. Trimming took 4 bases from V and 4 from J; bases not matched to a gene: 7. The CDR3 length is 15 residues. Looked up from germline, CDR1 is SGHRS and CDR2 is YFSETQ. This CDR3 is CASSPTGGGPDTQYF. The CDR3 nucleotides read TGCGCCAGCAGCCCTACAGGGGGCGGCCCAGATACGCAGTATTTT.

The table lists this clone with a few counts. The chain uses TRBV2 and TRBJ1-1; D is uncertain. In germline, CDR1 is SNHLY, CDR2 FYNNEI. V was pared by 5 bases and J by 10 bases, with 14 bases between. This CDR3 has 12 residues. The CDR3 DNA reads TGTGCCAGCAGTACAGACACGCGTGGAGCTTTCTTT. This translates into CASSTDTRGAFF.

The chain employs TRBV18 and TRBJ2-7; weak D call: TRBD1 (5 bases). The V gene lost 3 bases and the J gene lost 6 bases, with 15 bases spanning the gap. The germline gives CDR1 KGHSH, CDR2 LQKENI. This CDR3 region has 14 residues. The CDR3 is CASSPERQFREQYF. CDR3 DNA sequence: TGTGCCAGCTCACCGGAACGACAGTTCCGCGAGCAGTACTTC.

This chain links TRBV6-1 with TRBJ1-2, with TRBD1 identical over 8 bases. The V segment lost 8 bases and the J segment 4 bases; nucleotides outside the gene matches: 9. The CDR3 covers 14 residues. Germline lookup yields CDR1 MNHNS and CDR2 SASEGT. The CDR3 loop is CASQTDRGFYGYTF. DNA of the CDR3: TGTGCCAGCCAAACCGACAGGGGCTTCTATGGCTACACCTTC.

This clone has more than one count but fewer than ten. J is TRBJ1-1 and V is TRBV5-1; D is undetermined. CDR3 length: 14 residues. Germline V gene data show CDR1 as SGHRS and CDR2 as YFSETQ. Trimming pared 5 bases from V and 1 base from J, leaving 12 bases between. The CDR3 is CASRATWGNTEAFF. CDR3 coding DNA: TGCGCCAGCAGGGCGACGTGGGGGAACACTGAAGCTTTCTTT. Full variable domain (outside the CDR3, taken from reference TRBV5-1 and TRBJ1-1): KAGVTQTPRYLIKTRGQQVTLSCSPISGHRSVSWYQQTPGQGLQFLFEYFSETQRNKGNFPGRFSGRQFSNSRSEMNVSTLELGDSALYLCASRATWGNTEAFFGQGTRLTVV.

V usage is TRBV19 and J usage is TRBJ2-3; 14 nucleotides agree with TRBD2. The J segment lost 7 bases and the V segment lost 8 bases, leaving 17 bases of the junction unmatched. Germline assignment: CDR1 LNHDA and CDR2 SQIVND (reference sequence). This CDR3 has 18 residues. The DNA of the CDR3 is TGTGCCAGTGCGCAACCCTCCGGGACTAGCGGGAGTGGATATACGCAGTATTTT. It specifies CASAQPSGTSGSGYTQYF.

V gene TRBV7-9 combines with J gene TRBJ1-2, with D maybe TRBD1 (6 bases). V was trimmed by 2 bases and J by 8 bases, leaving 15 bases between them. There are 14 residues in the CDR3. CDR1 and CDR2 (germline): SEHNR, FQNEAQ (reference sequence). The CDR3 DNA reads TGTGCCAGCAGCTTACAGGGGCCGCGCAAAGGCTACACCTTC. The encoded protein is CASSLQGPRKGYTF.

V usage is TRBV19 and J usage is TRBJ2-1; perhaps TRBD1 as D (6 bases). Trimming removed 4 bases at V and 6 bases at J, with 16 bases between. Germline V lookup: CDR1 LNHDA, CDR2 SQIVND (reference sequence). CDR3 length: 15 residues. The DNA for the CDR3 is TGTGCCAGTAGTACCAGGACAGTGAGGGGCAATGAGCAGTTCTTC. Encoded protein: CASSTRTVRGNEQFF.

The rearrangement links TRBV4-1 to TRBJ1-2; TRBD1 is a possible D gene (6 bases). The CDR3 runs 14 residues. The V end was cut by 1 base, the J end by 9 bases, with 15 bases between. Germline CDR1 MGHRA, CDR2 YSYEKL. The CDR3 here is CASSQAAGVDRYTF. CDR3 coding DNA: TGCGCCAGCAGCCAAGCAGCAGGGGTAGATCGCTACACCTTC.

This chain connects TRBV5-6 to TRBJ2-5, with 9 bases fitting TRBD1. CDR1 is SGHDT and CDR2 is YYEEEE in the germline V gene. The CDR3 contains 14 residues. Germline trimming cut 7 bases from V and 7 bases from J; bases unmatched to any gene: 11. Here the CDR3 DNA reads TGTGCCAGCGTCCGGGGGACAGGGCGCGCGACCCAGTACTTC. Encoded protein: CASVRGTGRATQYF.

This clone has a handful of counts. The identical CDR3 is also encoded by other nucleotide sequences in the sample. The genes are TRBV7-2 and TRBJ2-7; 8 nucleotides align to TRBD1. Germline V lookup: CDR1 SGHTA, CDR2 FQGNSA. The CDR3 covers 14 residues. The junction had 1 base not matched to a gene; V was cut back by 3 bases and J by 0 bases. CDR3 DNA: TGTGCCAGCAGCTTTGGACAGGGCTCCTACGAGCAGTACTTC. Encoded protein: CASSFGQGSYEQYF. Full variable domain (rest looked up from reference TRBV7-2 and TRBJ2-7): GAGVSQSPSNKVTEKGKDVELRCDPISGHTALYWYRQSLGQGLEFLIYFQGNSAPDKSGLPSDRFSAERTGGSVSTLTIQRTQQEDSAVYLCASSFGQGSYEQYFGPGTRLTVT.

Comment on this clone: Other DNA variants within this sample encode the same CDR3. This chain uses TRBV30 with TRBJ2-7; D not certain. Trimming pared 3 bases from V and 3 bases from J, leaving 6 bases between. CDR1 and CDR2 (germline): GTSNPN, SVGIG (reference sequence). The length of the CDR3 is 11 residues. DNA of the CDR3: TGTGCCTGGAGCCGAGACTACGAGCAGTACTTC. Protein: CAWSRDYEQYF.

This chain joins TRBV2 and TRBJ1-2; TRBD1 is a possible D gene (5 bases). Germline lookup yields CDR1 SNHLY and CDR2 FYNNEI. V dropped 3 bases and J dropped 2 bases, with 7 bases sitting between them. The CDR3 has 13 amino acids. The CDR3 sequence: CASSDGGNYGYTF. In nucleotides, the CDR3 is TGTGCCAGCAGTGATGGGGGGAACTATGGCTACACCTTC.